This T cell receptor beta chain was sequenced during a study of T cell clusters in autoimmune cytopenias. The germline V gene encodes CDR1 SQVTM and CDR2 ANQGSEA. This CDR3 contains 13 residues. TRB was amplified by touch-down multiplex PCR, primer pools A and B combined. After re-calling the multiplex PCR reads, TCRdb lists one entry per CDR3 protein, DNA absent. There are over 2,000 distinct CDR3 sequences in the sample, with under 85% held by the top ten. Each sample's input was 250 ng genomic DNA, 40,000 or so genome equivalents. The receptor was isolated from a human donor with an autoimmune cytopenia or autoimmune hepatitis (not recorded which). Specimen: peripheral blood. The genes are TRBV29-1 and TRBJ1-1; TCRdb lists TRBD1, though no DNA is available to test this call. CDR3 sequence: CSAIRGFDTEAFF.